One and the same sample provided the 20 T cell receptor beta chains below, sequenced in a study of T cell clonotyping in hematopoietic cell transplantation. The time point was: recipient sample about 28 days before transplant, after cytoreduction. Sequencing was performed with immunoSEQ multiplex PCR; in TCRdb, only in-frame clones are kept and a portion is missing. The sample holds 75,000 to 95,000 clones, 90% to 96% seen once. The sample in question was peripheral blood mononuclear cells, obtained before stem cell transplant. The source is a woman aged 45-59 years with acute myeloid leukemia. Some clones in this sample may be carry-over from other donors' samples.

On this clone itself: Different DNA sequences within this sample yield the same CDR3. This chain uses TRBV6-1 with TRBJ2-7; no reliable D call. Trimming removed 3 bases at V and 1 base at J, with 10 bases between. The CDR3 is 14 amino acids. The germline V gene has CDR1 MNHNS and CDR2 SASEGT. As DNA, the CDR3 is TGTGCCAGCAGTGACCTGGGCGGTTCCTACGAGCAGTACTTC. It translates to CASSDLGGSYEQYF.

The V and J genes are TRBV5-1 and TRBJ2-2; D possibly corresponds to TRBD1 (6 bases). CDR3 length equals 15 residues. V lost 4 bases, J lost 5 bases, and 15 bases lay in between. Germline assignment: CDR1 SGHRS and CDR2 YFSETQ. The CDR3 loop reads CASSDKTGATGELFF. CDR3 nucleotides: TGCGCCAGCAGCGATAAGACAGGTGCTACCGGGGAGCTGTTTTTT. The whole variable domain, remainder taken from reference TRBV5-1 and TRBJ2-2, is KAGVTQTPRYLIKTRGQQVTLSCSPISGHRSVSWYQQTPGQGLQFLFEYFSETQRNKGNFPGRFSGRQFSNSRSEMNVSTLELGDSALYLCASSDKTGATGELFFGEGSRLTVL.

The J gene is TRBJ1-1, the V gene TRBV28, with D unclear. The CDR3 consists of 13 residues. Germline V lookup: CDR1 MDHEN, CDR2 SYDVKM. V dropped 7 bases and J dropped 4 bases, with 13 bases sitting between them. The DNA of the CDR3 is TGTGCCAGCACCCCAGGCACCTTCACTGAAGCTTTCTTT. Protein product: CASTPGTFTEAFF.

V gene TRBV4-1 combines with J gene TRBJ2-7; TRBD2 matches 11 bases. This CDR3 comprises 16 residues. V was clipped by 1 base and J by 2 bases; unmatched bases: 4. Germline CDR1 MGHRA, CDR2 YSYEKL. CDR3 in DNA: TGCGCCAGCAGCCAAGCGTCGACTAGCGGGGCCTACGAGCAGTACTTC. It encodes CASSQASTSGAYEQYF.

The chain couples TRBV6-5 to TRBJ1-5; D remains unclear. Germline-derived CDR1 and CDR2 are MNHEY and SVGAGI. V shed 8 bases and J shed 5 bases, with 10 bases lying between them. This CDR3 comprises 12 residues. The CDR3 DNA sequence: TGTGCCAGCCGGACTCTGGATCAGCCCCAGCATTTT. Its protein is CASRTLDQPQHF.

The V call is TRBV11-2, the J call TRBJ2-2; TRBD2 agrees at 8 bases. The CDR3 has 17 residues. V shed 0 bases, J shed 5 bases, and the junction held 8 bases outside the gene matches. Germline V gives CDR1 SGHAT, CDR2 FQNNGV. The CDR3 here is CASSLEQYGRETGELFF. The CDR3 bases are TGTGCCAGCAGCTTAGAGCAATACGGGAGGGAAACCGGGGAGCTGTTTTTT.

The chain employs TRBV6-1 and TRBJ2-1, with 9 bases matching TRBD1. The ends lost 6 bases at V and 7 bases at J; junction bases unmatched: 10. The CDR3 is 15 residues long. Germline V gene data show CDR1 as MNHNS and CDR2 as SASEGT. The CDR3 nucleotides read TGTGCCAGCAGGCCCGGGACAGGGTCGAGAAATGAGCAGTTCTTC. It codes for CASRPGTGSRNEQFF.

This clone was observed once. The chain combines TRBV19 with TRBJ1-1, with D possibly TRBD1 on 5 matching bases. Germline values: CDR1 LNHDA, CDR2 SQIVND (reference sequence). The ends were cut back, 3 bases at V and 10 bases at J, with 18 bases in the middle. The CDR3 sequence is 14 residues long. CDR3 nucleotides: TGTGCCAGTAGTATTTTGGGGTCCCGGGACGCAGCTTTCTTT. Its translation: CASSILGSRDAAFF.

The J gene is TRBJ2-1, the V gene TRBV6-4; D is unresolved. This CDR3 comprises 13 residues. The V gene lost 0 bases and the J gene lost 5 bases, with 5 bases spanning the gap. Germline assignment: CDR1 MRHNA and CDR2 SNTAGT. The chain's CDR3 is CASSDSDHNEQFF. The CDR3 nucleotides read TGTGCCAGCAGTGACTCGGATCACAATGAGCAGTTCTTC.

V is TRBV6-5 and J is TRBJ2-7, with a possible D match to TRBD2 (5 bases). CDR3 length: 14 residues. Germline lookup yields CDR1 MNHEY and CDR2 SVGAGI. The ends were cut back, 0 bases at V and 0 bases at J, with 6 bases in the middle. The CDR3, as DNA: TGTGCCAGCAGTTACTCTGGGAGCTCCTACGAGCAGTACTTC. Protein product: CASSYSGSSYEQYF.

CDR3 sequence: CAISERGFTEAFF. For the CDR3, the DNA is TGTGCCATCAGTGAGCGGGGTTTTACTGAAGCTTTCTTT. J is TRBJ1-1 and V is TRBV10-3; no reliable D call. Germline assignment: CDR1 ENHRY and CDR2 SYGVKD. The germline V and J ends were trimmed by 2 bases and 5 bases, with 9 bases remaining between them. This CDR3 has 13 residues.

V and J are TRBV10-3 and TRBJ1-2, with TRBD1 identical over 11 bases. This CDR3 is built from 14 residues. CDR1 and CDR2 (germline): ENHRY, SYGVKD. V lost 4 bases, J lost 7 bases, and 5 bases stayed unmatched. The CDR3 region is CAISADRGLRGYTF. The CDR3 nucleotides are TGTGCCATCAGTGCGGACAGGGGGCTTCGTGGCTACACCTTC.

The chain joins TRBV19 to TRBJ2-5; 9 nucleotides match TRBD2. This CDR3 is built from 14 residues. In germline, CDR1 is LNHDA, CDR2 SQIVND (reference sequence). V shed 6 bases, J shed 7 bases, and the junction held 9 bases outside the gene matches. The CDR3 here is CASSEGSGGVTQYF. The CDR3 region has the DNA TGTGCCAGTAGCGAGGGTAGCGGGGGTGTGACCCAGTACTTC.

This chain uses TRBV28 with TRBJ2-2; 8 bases are shared with TRBD1. There are 15 residues in the CDR3. CDR1 MDHEN and CDR2 SYDVKM come from the germline V gene. Trimming removed 5 bases from V and 4 bases from J; junction bases left unmatched: 6. Here the CDR3 DNA reads TGTGCCAGCAGTCTGCCAGGGGGCGGCACCGGGGAGCTGTTTTTT. Protein product: CASSLPGGGTGELFF.

This chain uses TRBV6-5 with TRBJ1-1; tentative D call: TRBD1 (6 bases). Germline lookup yields CDR1 MNHEY and CDR2 SVGAGI. V lost 6 bases to trimming and J lost 0 bases, with 11 bases between them. CDR3 length: 14 amino acids. Here the CDR3 DNA reads TGTGCCAGCAGGGGGGCCCAAATGAACACTGAAGCTTTCTTT. Its translation is CASRGAQMNTEAFF.

The chain is built from TRBV28 and TRBJ2-7; TRBD1 matches 11 bases. CDR3 length equals 14 residues. CDR1 is MDHEN and CDR2 is SYDVKM in the germline V gene. The V and J ends lost 6 bases and 4 bases, in that order; junction bases with no gene match: 5. The chain's CDR3 is CASSFGDRGYEQYF. CDR3 sequence (DNA): TGTGCCAGCAGCTTCGGGGACAGGGGGTACGAGCAGTACTTC.

This sequence joins TRBV4-1 and TRBJ2-3; the match to TRBD2 covers 10 bases. Trimming cost V 1 base and J 5 bases; bases outside gene matches: 0. Germline V CDR1 and CDR2: MGHRA, YSYEKL. There are 14 residues in the CDR3. CDR3 DNA: TGCGCCAGCAGCCAAGCTAGCGGGAGAGATACGCAGTATTTT. The encoded protein is CASSQASGRDTQYF.

The chain couples TRBV2 to TRBJ2-6, with 9 bases that match TRBD1. From germline, CDR1 is SNHLY and CDR2 FYNNEI. The CDR3 runs to 17 residues. Unmatched junction bases numbered 11, after V lost 9 bases and J lost 2 bases. The CDR3 reads CASRAGTGLPGANVLTF. DNA of the CDR3: TGTGCCAGTAGGGCCGGGACAGGGTTGCCTGGGGCCAACGTCCTGACTTTC.

The genes are TRBV28 and TRBJ2-1, with D maybe TRBD2 (5 bases). Germline V gene sequence: CDR1 MDHEN, CDR2 SYDVKM. V lost 2 bases and J 15 bases, leaving 23 bases between the germline ends. This CDR3 contains 15 residues. This chain's CDR3 is CASSLGGRRAVAPFF. DNA of the CDR3: TGTGCCAGCAGTTTAGGTGGGAGAAGAGCAGTGGCGCCGTTCTTC.

This chain uses TRBV9 with TRBJ1-1; D uncertain. Trimming left V 7 bases short and J 10 bases short, with 17 bases between. The CDR3 has 12 residues. CDR1 and CDR2 from the germline V gene are SGDLS and YYNGEE. CDR3 bases: TGTGCCAGCGGCGGTACCCCCTCCCGAGCTTTCTTT. Residues: CASGGTPSRAFF. Full variable domain (outside the CDR3, taken from reference TRBV9 and TRBJ1-1): DSGVTQTPKHLITATGQRVTLRCSPRSGDLSVYWYQQSLDQGLQFLIQYYNGEERAKGNILERFSAQQFPDLHSELNLSSLELGDSALYFCASGGTPSRAFFGQGTRLTVV.